This T cell receptor (beta chain) appears in the sequencing data of a study of T cells in Graves' hyperthyroidism and ophthalmopathy. Study background: Any treatment followed the collection of peripheral blood at initial diagnosis. Study-wide points: The model made its ophthalmopathy prediction, and onset followed a median around six months later. Ophthalmopathy was distinguished from stable hyperthyroidism by 13 V-J signatures.

Fresh 10 ml peripheral blood yielded PBMCs. Concerning this clonotype itself: Its antigen is not known.

Trimming took off 6 bases at V and 8 bases at J, with 10 bases between the two ends. Germline loops: CDR1 MDHEN, CDR2 SYDVKM. The CDR3 extends over 11 amino acids. There were TCR beta CDR3 regions amplified from RNA transcripts. The HTBI primer set served for first-round RT-PCR of the TCR CDR3. TCRdb called the multiplex PCR reads again in MiXCR, with one record for every CDR3 protein. The table lists under 550,000 distinct CDR3 sequences, about 20% of them singletons, with 47% in the top ten. Sequencing was carried out using blood. This receptor was obtained from a man in his forties with Graves' ophthalmopathy. This chain connects TRBV28 to TRBJ1-2; a possible D gene is TRBD1 (5 bases). CDR3 sequence (DNA): TGTGCCAGCAGCTCAGGGCTCGGCTACACCTTC. The encoded protein is CASSSGLGYTF.